Below, 11 T cell receptor beta chains from the same sample are listed, as sequenced in a study of blood T cell repertoires in COVID-19. Generated by immunoSEQ multiplex PCR, the TCRdb table keeps only in-frame clones and is missing some. The profile covers tens of thousands of clones, with 82% appearing a single time and 21% taken by the ten largest. The sample consisted of peripheral blood. The receptors shown here come from a human donor in a cohort sampled during active COVID-19.

The rearrangement links TRBV5-1 to TRBJ2-7, with 9 bases that match TRBD1. The germline gives CDR1 SGHRS, CDR2 YFSETQ. J was trimmed by 5 bases and V by 4 bases; bases with no gene match: 13. CDR3 length: 16 residues. The CDR3 DNA reads TGCGCCAGCAGCATCGGATGGGGACAGGGAGGGGACGAGCAGTACTTC. The encoded protein is CASSIGWGQGGDEQYF. Filled out from reference TRBV5-1 and TRBJ2-7, the complete variable domain reads KAGVTQTPRYLIKTRGQQVTLSCSPISGHRSVSWYQQTPGQGLQFLFEYFSETQRNKGNFPGRFSGRQFSNSRSEMNVSTLELGDSALYLCASSIGWGQGGDEQYFGPGTRLTVT.

V and J are TRBV19 and TRBJ2-3; D unresolved. The CDR3 runs to 14 residues. Looked up from germline, CDR1 is LNHDA and CDR2 is SQIVND (reference sequence). The germline V and J ends were trimmed by 1 base and 2 bases, with 7 bases remaining between them. The DNA for the CDR3 is TGTGCCAGTAGTATAGTACTAAACACAGATACGCAGTATTTT. Protein sequence: CASSIVLNTDTQYF.

The V and J genes are TRBV7-9 and TRBJ2-3; no reliable D call. Trimming removed 7 bases at V and 6 bases at J, with 8 bases between. Germline V gives CDR1 SEHNR, CDR2 FQNEAQ (reference sequence). The CDR3 runs to 11 residues. The CDR3 bases are TGTGCCAGCACCATATCCGATACGCAGTATTTT. Amino acids: CASTISDTQYF.

The chain combines TRBV1 with TRBJ1-2; the table assigns TRBD1, which was not confirmed against the DNA. TRBV1 is a pseudogene locus. The CDR3 has 13 residues. In DNA form, the CDR3 reads TGCACCAGCAGCCTGACAGGTAGTTTTGGCTACACCTTC. Translating it yields CTSSLTGSFGYTF.

This clone has just one count. The chain uses TRBV5-1 and TRBJ1-5; D is perhaps TRBD1 (5 bases). The CDR3 runs 14 residues. The germline V and J ends were trimmed by 3 bases and 2 bases, with 9 bases remaining between them. Per germline, CDR1 SGHRS and CDR2 YFSETQ. The CDR3 is CASSSSGCNQPQHF. CDR3 nucleotides: TGCGCCAGCAGCTCTTCAGGGTGCAATCAGCCCCAGCATTTT.

The rearrangement joins TRBV4-1 to TRBJ2-7; D might be TRBD1 (6 bases). With 4 bases removed from V and 2 bases from J, the gap between germline ends came to 21 bases. Germline V gives CDR1 MGHRA, CDR2 YSYEKL. This CDR3 comprises 17 residues. The chain's CDR3 is CASSPVPATGLAYEQYF. CDR3 in DNA: TGCGCCAGCAGCCCAGTTCCCGCGACAGGTCTGGCCTACGAGCAGTACTTC.

The chain links TRBV3-1 (or the pseudogene TRBV3-2) to TRBJ2-5; D not resolved. The CDR3 sequence is 13 residues long. V shed 0 bases and J shed 4 bases, with 6 bases lying between them. Germline loops: CDR1 LGHDT, CDR2 YNNKEL (reference sequence). CDR3 coding DNA: TGTGCCAGCAGCCAAGATCACGGAGAGACCCAGTACTTC. Its translation: CASSQDHGETQYF.

This rearrangement joins TRBV7-9 to TRBJ1-4, with 7 bases aligning to TRBD1. Germline V CDR1 and CDR2: SEHNR, FQNEAQ (reference sequence). The ends lost 5 bases at V and 8 bases at J; junction bases unmatched: 11. This CDR3 region has 15 residues. CDR3: CASSTPSGGGEKLFF. CDR3 in DNA: TGTGCCAGCAGCACCCCCTCAGGGGGTGGGGAAAAACTGTTTTTT.

The V call is TRBV6-1, the J call TRBJ2-3, with D perhaps TRBD2 (5 bases). V lost 8 bases, J lost 5 bases, and 20 bases lay in between. The CDR3 contains 15 residues. The germline CDR1 and CDR2 sequences are MNHNS and SASEGT. The CDR3 loop is CASGEAGVREDTQYF. In DNA, the CDR3 is TGTGCCAGCGGGGAAGCCGGCGTCCGGGAAGATACGCAGTATTTT.

This chain links TRBV30 with TRBJ2-3; D is ambiguous. Between the trimmed V and J ends, which lost 4 bases and 6 bases, there was a span of 8 bases. Germline lookup yields CDR1 GTSNPN and CDR2 SVGIG (reference sequence). The CDR3 spans 11 residues. In DNA, the CDR3 is TGTGCCTGGACACTTGTTGATACGCAGTATTTT. Its translation is CAWTLVDTQYF.

The J gene is TRBJ2-3, the V gene TRBV24-1, with D perhaps TRBD2 (6 bases). The V end was cut by 4 bases, the J end by 0 bases, with 16 bases between. This CDR3 region has 17 residues. Germline loops: CDR1 KGHDR, CDR2 SFDVKD. The CDR3 DNA reads as TGTGCCACCAGTGACACGAGACTAGAGACTAGCACAGATACGCAGTATTTT. Its protein is CATSDTRLETSTDTQYF.